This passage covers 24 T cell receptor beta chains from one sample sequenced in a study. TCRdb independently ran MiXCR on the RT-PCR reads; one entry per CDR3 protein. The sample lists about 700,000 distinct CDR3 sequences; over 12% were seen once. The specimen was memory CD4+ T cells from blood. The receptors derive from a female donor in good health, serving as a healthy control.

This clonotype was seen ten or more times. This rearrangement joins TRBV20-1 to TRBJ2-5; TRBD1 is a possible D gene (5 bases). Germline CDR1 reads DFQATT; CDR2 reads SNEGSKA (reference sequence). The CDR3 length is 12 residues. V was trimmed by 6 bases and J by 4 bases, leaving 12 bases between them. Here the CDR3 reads CSAPRGSETQYF. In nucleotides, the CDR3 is TGCAGTGCCCCTAGGGGCTCAGAGACCCAGTACTTC.

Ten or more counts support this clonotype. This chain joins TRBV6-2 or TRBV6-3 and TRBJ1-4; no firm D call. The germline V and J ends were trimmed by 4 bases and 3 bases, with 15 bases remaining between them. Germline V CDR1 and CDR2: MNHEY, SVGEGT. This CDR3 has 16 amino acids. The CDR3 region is CASSFLPPAANEKLFF. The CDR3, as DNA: TGTGCCAGCAGTTTCCTCCCGCCGGCGGCTAATGAAAAACTGTTTTTT.

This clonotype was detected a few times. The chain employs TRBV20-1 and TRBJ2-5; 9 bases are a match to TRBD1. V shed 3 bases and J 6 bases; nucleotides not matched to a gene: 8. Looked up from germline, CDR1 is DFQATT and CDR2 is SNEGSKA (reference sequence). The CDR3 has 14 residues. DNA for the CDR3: TGCAGTGCTAGCCCCACAGGGGGCGCGAAGACCCAGTACTTC. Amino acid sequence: CSASPTGGAKTQYF.

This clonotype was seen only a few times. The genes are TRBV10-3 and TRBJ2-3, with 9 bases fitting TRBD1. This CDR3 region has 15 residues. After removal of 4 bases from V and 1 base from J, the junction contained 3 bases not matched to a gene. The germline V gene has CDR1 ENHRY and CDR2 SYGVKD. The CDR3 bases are TGTGCCATCAGTGGACGGACAGGGGGCACAGATACGCAGTATTTT. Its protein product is CAISGRTGGTDTQYF.

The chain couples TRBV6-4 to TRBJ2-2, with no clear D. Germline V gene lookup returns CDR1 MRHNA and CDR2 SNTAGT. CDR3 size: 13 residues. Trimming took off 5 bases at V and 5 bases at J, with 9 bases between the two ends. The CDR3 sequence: CASSRFETGELFF. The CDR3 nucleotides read TGTGCCAGCAGTCGGTTCGAGACCGGGGAGCTGTTTTTT.

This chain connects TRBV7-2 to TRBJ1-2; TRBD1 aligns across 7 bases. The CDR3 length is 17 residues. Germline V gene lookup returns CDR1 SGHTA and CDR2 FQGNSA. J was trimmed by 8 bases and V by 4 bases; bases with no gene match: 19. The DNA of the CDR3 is TGTGCCAGCAGCTCAGATTCCCGGACAGGTTCCCTATGGGGCTACACCTTC. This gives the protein CASSSDSRTGSLWGYTF.

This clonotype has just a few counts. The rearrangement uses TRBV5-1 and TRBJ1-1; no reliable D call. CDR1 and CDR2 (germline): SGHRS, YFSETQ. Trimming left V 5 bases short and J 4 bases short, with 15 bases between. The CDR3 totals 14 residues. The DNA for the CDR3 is TGCGCCAGCAGGGTTACGGTGGGTGCCACTGAAGCTTTCTTT. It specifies CASRVTVGATEAFF.

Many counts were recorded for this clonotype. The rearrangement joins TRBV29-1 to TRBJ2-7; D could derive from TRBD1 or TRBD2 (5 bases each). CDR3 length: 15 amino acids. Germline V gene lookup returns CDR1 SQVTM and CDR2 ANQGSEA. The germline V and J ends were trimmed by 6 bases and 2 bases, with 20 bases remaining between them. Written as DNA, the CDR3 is TGCAGCGTATATTTGGTTGGCCAGGGAGCCTACGAGCAGTACTTC. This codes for CSVYLVGQGAYEQYF.

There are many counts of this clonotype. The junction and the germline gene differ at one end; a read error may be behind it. The CDR3, as DNA: TGTGCCAGCAGCTTAGATGGGCACACTGAAGCTTTCTTT. It specifies CASSLDGHTEAFF. The chain is built from TRBV5-1 and TRBJ1-1, with D unclear. Germline V gene sequence: CDR1 SGHRS, CDR2 YFSETQ. The CDR3 extends over 13 amino acids.

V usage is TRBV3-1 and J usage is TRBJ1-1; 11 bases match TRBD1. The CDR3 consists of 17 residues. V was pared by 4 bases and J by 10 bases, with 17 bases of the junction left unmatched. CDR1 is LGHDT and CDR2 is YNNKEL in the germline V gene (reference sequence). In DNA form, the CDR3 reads TGTGCCAGCAGCCCCCGGGACAGGGGGTTGTTAGGAGCGGGAGCTTTCTTT. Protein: CASSPRDRGLLGAGAFF.

The CDR3 DNA reads as TGTGCCAGCAGCACGGGACTATTGAAGACCCAGTACTTC. Protein product: CASSTGLLKTQYF. V usage is TRBV27 and J usage is TRBJ2-5; 7 positions match TRBD2. The CDR3 extends over 13 amino acids. The junction had 7 bases not matched to a gene; V was cut back by 6 bases and J by 6 bases. Germline CDR1 reads MNHEY; CDR2 reads SMNVEV (reference sequence).

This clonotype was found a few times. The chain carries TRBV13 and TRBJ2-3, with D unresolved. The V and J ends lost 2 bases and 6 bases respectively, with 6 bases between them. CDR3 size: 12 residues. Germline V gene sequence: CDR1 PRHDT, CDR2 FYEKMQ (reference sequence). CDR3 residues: CASSLKPDTQYF. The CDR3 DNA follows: TGTGCCAGCAGCTTAAAGCCGGATACGCAGTATTTT. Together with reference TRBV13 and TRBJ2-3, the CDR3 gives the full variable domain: AAGVIQSPRHLIKEKRETATLKCYPIPRHDTVYWYQQGPGQDPQFLISFYEKMQSDKGSIPDRFSAQQFSDYHSELNMSSLELGDSALYFCASSLKPDTQYFGPGTRLTVL.

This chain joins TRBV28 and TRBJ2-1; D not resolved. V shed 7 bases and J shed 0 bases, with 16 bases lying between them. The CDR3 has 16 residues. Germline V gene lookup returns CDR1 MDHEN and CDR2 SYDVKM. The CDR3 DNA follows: TGTGCCAGCAAACCAACCGGGCTCCACTCCTACAATGAGCAGTTCTTC. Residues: CASKPTGLHSYNEQFF.

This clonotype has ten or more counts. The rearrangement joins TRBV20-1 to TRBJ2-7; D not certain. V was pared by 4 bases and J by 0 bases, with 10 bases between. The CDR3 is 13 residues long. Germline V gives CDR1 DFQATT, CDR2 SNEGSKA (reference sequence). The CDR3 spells CSAKRYSSYEQYF. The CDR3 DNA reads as TGCAGTGCTAAACGGTACAGCTCCTACGAGCAGTACTTC.

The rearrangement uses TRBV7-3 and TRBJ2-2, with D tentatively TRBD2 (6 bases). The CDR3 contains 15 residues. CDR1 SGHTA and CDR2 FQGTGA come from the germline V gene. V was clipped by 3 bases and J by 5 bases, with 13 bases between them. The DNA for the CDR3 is TGTGCCAGCAGCTTGGGGGGTTTAGGAACCGGGGAGCTGTTTTTT. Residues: CASSLGGLGTGELFF.

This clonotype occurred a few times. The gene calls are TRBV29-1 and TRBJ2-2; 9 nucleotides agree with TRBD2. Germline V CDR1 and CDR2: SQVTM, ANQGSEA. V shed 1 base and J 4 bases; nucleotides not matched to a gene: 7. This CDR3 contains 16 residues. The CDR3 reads CSVEVRREGRTGELFF. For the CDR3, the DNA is TGCAGCGTTGAAGTCCGGCGGGAGGGACGCACCGGGGAGCTGTTTTTT.

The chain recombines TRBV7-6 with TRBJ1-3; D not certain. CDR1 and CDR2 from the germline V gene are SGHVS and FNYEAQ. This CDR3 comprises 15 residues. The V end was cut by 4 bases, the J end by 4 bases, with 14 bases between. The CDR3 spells CASSSGLTAGNTIYF. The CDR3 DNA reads TGTGCCAGCAGCTCCGGACTTACGGCGGGAAACACCATATATTTT.

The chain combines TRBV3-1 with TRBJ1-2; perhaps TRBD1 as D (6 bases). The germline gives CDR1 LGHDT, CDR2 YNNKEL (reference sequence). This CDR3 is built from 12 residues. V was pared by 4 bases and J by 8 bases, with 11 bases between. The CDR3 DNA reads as TGTGCCAGCAGCCCTGACGGGGGCGGCTACACCTTC. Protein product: CASSPDGGGYTF.

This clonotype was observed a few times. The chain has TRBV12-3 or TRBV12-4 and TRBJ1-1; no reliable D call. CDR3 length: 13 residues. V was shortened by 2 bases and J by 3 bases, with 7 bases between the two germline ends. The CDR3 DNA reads TGTGCCAGCAGTTTACCCCCACACACTGAAGCTTTCTTT. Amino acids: CASSLPPHTEAFF.

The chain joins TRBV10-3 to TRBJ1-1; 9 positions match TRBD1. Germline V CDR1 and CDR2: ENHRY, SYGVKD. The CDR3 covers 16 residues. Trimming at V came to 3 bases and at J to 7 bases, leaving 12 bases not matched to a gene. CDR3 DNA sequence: TGTGCCATCAGTGAAAACTCCCCGGGACAGGGTTTTGAAGCTTTCTTT. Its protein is CAISENSPGQGFEAFF.

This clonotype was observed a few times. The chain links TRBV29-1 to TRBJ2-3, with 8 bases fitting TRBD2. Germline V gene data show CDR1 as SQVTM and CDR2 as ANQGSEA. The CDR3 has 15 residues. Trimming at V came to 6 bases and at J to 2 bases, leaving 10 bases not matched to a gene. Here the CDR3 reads CSVNGEAGVTDTQYF. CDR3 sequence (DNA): TGCAGCGTGAACGGAGAAGCGGGGGTCACAGATACGCAGTATTTT.

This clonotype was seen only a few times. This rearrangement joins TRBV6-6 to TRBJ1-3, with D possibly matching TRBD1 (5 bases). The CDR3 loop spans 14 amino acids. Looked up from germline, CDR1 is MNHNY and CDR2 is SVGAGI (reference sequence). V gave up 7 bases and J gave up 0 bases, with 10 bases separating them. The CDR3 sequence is CASTKGLSGNTIYF. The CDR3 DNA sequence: TGTGCCAGCACTAAGGGGCTCTCTGGAAACACCATATATTTT.

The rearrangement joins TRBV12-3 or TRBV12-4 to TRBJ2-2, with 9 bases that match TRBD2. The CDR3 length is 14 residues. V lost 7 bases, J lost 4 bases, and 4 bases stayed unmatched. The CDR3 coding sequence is TGTGCCAGCAAGCGGGGGGCCCTCACCGGGGAGCTGTTTTTT. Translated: CASKRGALTGELFF.

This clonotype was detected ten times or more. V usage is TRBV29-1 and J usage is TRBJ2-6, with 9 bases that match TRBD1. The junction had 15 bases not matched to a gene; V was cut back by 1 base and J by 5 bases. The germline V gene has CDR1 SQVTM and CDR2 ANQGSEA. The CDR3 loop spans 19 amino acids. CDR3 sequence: CSVEVILDRGGLWANVLTF. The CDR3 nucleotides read TGCAGCGTTGAAGTTATCCTGGACAGGGGCGGCCTCTGGGCCAACGTCCTGACTTTC.